This T cell receptor (beta chain) was found in a study of T-cell reconstitution after alpha-beta-depleted transplantation in children. Study-level results: Several hundred rapidly expanded clones from non-depleted graft cells reportedly supplied alpha-beta T cells about two months post-transplant. Some patients' high day-60 TCRbeta diversity was attributed to recipient cells surviving conditioning. The main origin of T-cell counts and diversity one year after transplant was newly produced T cells.

V gave up 2 bases and J gave up 0 bases, with 14 bases separating them. The germline CDR1 and CDR2 sequences are MNHEY and SMNVEV (reference sequence). This CDR3 spans 17 amino acids. Of note for this clonotype: Its target is unknown.

The TCRbeta library was prepared with unique molecular identifiers. A single record per CDR3 protein comes from TCRdb applying MiXCR to the PCR reads. Of 400,000 to 550,000 distinct CDR3 sequences listed, about 10% are singletons. The sequencing here drew on PBMCs, taken before TCRalphabeta/CD19-depleted stem cell transplant. The receptor's source is a child aged 2 to 10 with inherited bone marrow failure, due to receive a stem cell transplant. The chain couples TRBV27 to TRBJ2-1, with D maybe TRBD1 (5 bases). The CDR3 here is CASSLLPTVYSYNEQFF. CDR3 nucleotide sequence: TGTGCCAGCAGTTTACTGCCGACAGTCTACTCCTACAATGAGCAGTTCTTC.